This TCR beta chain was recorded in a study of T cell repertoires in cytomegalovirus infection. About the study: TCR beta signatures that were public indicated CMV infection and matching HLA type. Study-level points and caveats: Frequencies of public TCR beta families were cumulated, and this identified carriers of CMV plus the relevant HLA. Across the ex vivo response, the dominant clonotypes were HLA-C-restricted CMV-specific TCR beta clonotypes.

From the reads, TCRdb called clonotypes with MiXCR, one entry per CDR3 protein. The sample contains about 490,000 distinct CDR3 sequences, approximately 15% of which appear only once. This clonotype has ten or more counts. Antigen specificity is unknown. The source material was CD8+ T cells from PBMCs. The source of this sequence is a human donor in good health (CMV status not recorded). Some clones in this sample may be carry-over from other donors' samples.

The CDR3 DNA reads TGTGCCATCAGTGAGTCAGGACAGGGGCGATACGAGCAGTACTTC. This gives the protein CAISESGQGRYEQYF. The chain joins TRBV10-3 to TRBJ2-7; 9 bases line up with TRBD1. Germline V CDR1 and CDR2: ENHRY, SYGVKD. This CDR3 is 15 amino acids long. Trimming at V came to 0 bases and at J to 4 bases, leaving 4 bases not matched to a gene.